This TCR beta chain comes out of a study of regulatory T cells in long-lasting Graves disease. Study-wide results and limits: Results may be inaccurate due to the small sample size. Persistent disease preferred TRBV28, TRBJ1-2 and TRBJ2-5. Less diverse TCR repertoires were seen in persistent Graves' patients than in newly diagnosed ones.

HTBI primers from iRepertoire and Arm-PCR of CDR3 regions yielded the TCR beta libraries. TCRdb processed the multiplex PCR reads anew with MiXCR; each CDR3 protein has one entry. Of roughly 450,000 distinct CDR3 sequences in the sample, roughly 23% are singletons; the top ten hold roughly 13%. A remark on this clonotype: Its specificity is unknown.

V was clipped by 6 bases and J by 7 bases, with 17 bases between them. Germline V gene lookup returns CDR1 SNHLY and CDR2 FYNNEI. This CDR3 is 14 amino acids long. Time point described: persistent/refractory GD, antithyroid drugs over 5 years with positive TRAb. PBMC-extracted RNA yielded the TCR library. EDTA tubes held 9 to 10 milliliters of peripheral blood from each patient. This clonotype was obtained from a female donor with Graves disease. This sample comprised peripheral blood mononuclear cells (PBMCs), obtained when the disease was refractory, from a patient treated with antithyroid drugs. V gene TRBV2 combines with J gene TRBJ2-3, with TRBD1 as a possible D gene (5 bases). The DNA of the CDR3 is TGTGCCAGCAGCCCAACCGCAGGGTCCCATACGCAGTATTTT. This translates into CASSPTAGSHTQYF.